One and the same sample provided the 17 T cell receptor beta chains below, sequenced in a study of shared clonotypes between healthy human individuals. Clones were read by immunoSEQ multiplex PCR, and TCRdb kept only the in-frame ones, dropping some. This table holds about 460,000 clones, about 74% found once. The source material was PBMCs. The source is a woman between 40 and 55 years old in good health. Some clones in this sample may be carry-over from other donors' samples.

This clone was seen at least ten times. The same CDR3 can be traced to other DNA sequences in this sample. The chain couples TRBV4-3 to TRBJ2-3; 7 bases line up with TRBD2. CDR1 LGHNA and CDR2 YSLEER come from the germline V gene. The ends lost 0 bases at V and 5 bases at J; junction bases unmatched: 8. This CDR3 comprises 16 residues. The CDR3 nucleotides read TGCGCCAGCAGCCAAGAAGGGAGGGCGGACTTAGATACGCAGTATTTT. As protein: CASSQEGRADLDTQYF.

The gene calls are TRBV6-5 and TRBJ2-1; 7 nucleotides align to TRBD2. V gave up 6 bases and J gave up 9 bases; unmatched junction bases: 14. Looked up from germline, CDR1 is MNHEY and CDR2 is SVGAGI. The CDR3 sequence is 15 residues long. CDR3 DNA sequence: TGTGCCAGCAGCCGGGGAGGGGCGGGAGAGGTTGAGCAGTTCTTC. This codes for CASSRGGAGEVEQFF.

This CDR3 is CASSLDSLRSYEQYF. The DNA for the CDR3 is TGCGCCAGCAGCTTGGATAGTCTCCGCTCCTACGAGCAGTACTTC. The chain has TRBV5-1 and TRBJ2-7; D remains unclear. The V end was cut by 0 bases, the J end by 0 bases, with 10 bases between. The CDR3 extends over 15 amino acids. The germline V gene encodes CDR1 SGHRS and CDR2 YFSETQ. Full variable domain (outside the CDR3, taken from reference TRBV5-1 and TRBJ2-7): KAGVTQTPRYLIKTRGQQVTLSCSPISGHRSVSWYQQTPGQGLQFLFEYFSETQRNKGNFPGRFSGRQFSNSRSEMNVSTLELGDSALYLCASSLDSLRSYEQYFGPGTRLTVT.

This clone was detected many times. The chain joins TRBV4-3 to TRBJ2-7, with D maybe TRBD2 (6 bases). The germline CDR1 and CDR2 sequences are LGHNA and YSLEER. The CDR3 spans 14 residues. Between the trimmed V and J ends, which lost 0 bases and 6 bases, there was a span of 12 bases. For the CDR3, the DNA is TGCGCCAGCAGCCAAGATGGGACCGGGGGCGAGCAGTACTTC. Its translation: CASSQDGTGGEQYF.

The chain combines TRBV5-1 with TRBJ2-1; maybe TRBD2 (6 bases). Trimming left V 4 bases short and J 4 bases short, with 15 bases between. This CDR3 has 15 amino acids. CDR1 and CDR2 (germline): SGHRS, YFSETQ. Here the CDR3 DNA reads TGCGCCAGCAGCGTCGGAGGGAGTGGGTACAATGAGCAGTTCTTC. Translation: CASSVGGSGYNEQFF.

This clone has more than one count but fewer than ten. The chain is built from TRBV30 and TRBJ2-2, with D unresolved. CDR1 and CDR2 from the germline V gene are GTSNPN and SVGIG (reference sequence). Trimming stripped 0 bases from V and 1 base from J, with 6 bases between. This CDR3 comprises 14 residues. CDR3 in DNA: TGTGCCTGGAGTGTTGGCGAGAACACCGGGGAGCTGTTTTTT. Translating gives CAWSVGENTGELFF.

Comment on this clone: This sample also contains other DNA sequences that code for the same CDR3. The CDR3 DNA is TGCGCCAGCAGCTTGGGGGACAACTATGGCTACACCTTC. Amino acids: CASSLGDNYGYTF. The V call is TRBV5-1, the J call TRBJ1-2, with D possibly matching TRBD1 (5 bases). The germline V gene has CDR1 SGHRS and CDR2 YFSETQ. Trimming stripped 0 bases from V and 2 bases from J, with 5 bases between. The CDR3 covers 13 residues.

V usage is TRBV11-2 and J usage is TRBJ1-2; 8 bases are a match to TRBD1. CDR3 size: 15 residues. V was pared by 5 bases and J by 6 bases, with 11 bases of the junction left unmatched. Germline values: CDR1 SGHAT, CDR2 FQNNGV. CDR3 sequence reads: CASSLRTGPDHGYTF. CDR3 in DNA: TGTGCCAGCAGCCTCCGGACAGGGCCTGATCATGGCTACACCTTC.

There are many counts of this clone. A read error may account for a junction end that differs from germline. J is TRBJ2-7 and V is TRBV10-3; D is undetermined. The CDR3 spans 12 residues. Germline-derived CDR1 and CDR2 are ENHRY and SYGVKD. DNA of the CDR3: TGTGCCACCAGTGTCGCCCCTTTCGAGCAGTACTTC. It encodes CATSVAPFEQYF.

The chain combines TRBV2 with TRBJ2-5; the match to TRBD1 covers 8 bases. V gave up 7 bases and J gave up 9 bases; unmatched junction bases: 4. CDR1 is SNHLY, CDR2 FYNNEI, per germline. CDR3 length: 11 amino acids. CDR3 amino acids: CASIVQGAQYF. CDR3 nucleotide sequence: TGTGCCAGCATCGTACAGGGGGCCCAGTACTTC.

In regard to this clone: Distinct nucleotide sequences in the sample also encode this CDR3. J is TRBJ2-1 and V is TRBV28, with 9 positions matching TRBD1. CDR1 and CDR2 (germline): MDHEN, SYDVKM. J was trimmed by 2 bases and V by 6 bases; bases with no gene match: 2. The CDR3 runs to 14 residues. This CDR3 is CASSRDRAYNEQFF. Written as DNA, the CDR3 is TGTGCCAGCAGCCGGGACAGGGCCTACAATGAGCAGTTCTTC. Full variable domain (missing parts from reference TRBV28 and TRBJ2-1): DVKVTQSSRYLVKRTGEKVFLECVQDMDHENMFWYRQDPGLGLRLIYFSYDVKMKEKGDIPEGYSVSREKKERFSLILESASTNQTSMYLCASSRDRAYNEQFFGPGTRLTVL.

The chain has TRBV6-5 and TRBJ1-2; D is unclear. The CDR3 contains 14 residues. CDR1 MNHEY and CDR2 SVGAGI come from the germline V gene. V gave up 2 bases and J gave up 0 bases, with 7 bases separating them. CDR3 in DNA: TGTGCCAGCAGTTACGACGGATCTAACTATGGCTACACCTTC. Protein product: CASSYDGSNYGYTF.

The chain uses TRBV19 and TRBJ2-7, with 11 bases identical to TRBD1. This CDR3 spans 15 amino acids. The junction had 5 bases not matched to a gene; V was cut back by 5 bases and J by 2 bases. The germline CDR1 and CDR2 sequences are LNHDA and SQIVND (reference sequence). The CDR3 spells CASSAGQGATYEQYF. In DNA, the CDR3 is TGTGCCAGTAGTGCAGGACAGGGGGCGACCTACGAGCAGTACTTC.

The chain has TRBV7-9 and TRBJ2-6; D unresolved. The germline V gene has CDR1 SEHNR and CDR2 FQNEAQ (reference sequence). The V end was cut by 8 bases, the J end by 0 bases, with 5 bases between. This CDR3 is built from 13 residues. CDR3 sequence (DNA): TGTGCCAGCGAAAACTCTGGGGCCAACGTCCTGACTTTC. Translating it yields CASENSGANVLTF.

This clone came up once. J is TRBJ2-2 and V is TRBV19; D remains unclear. The germline gives CDR1 LNHDA, CDR2 SQIVND (reference sequence). The CDR3 covers 13 residues. V was cut by 6 bases and J by 7 bases, with 12 bases left in between. CDR3 loop: CASSVTADGELFF. CDR3 nucleotides: TGTGCCAGTAGCGTCACGGCGGACGGGGAGCTGTTTTTT.

The V gene is TRBV11-2, the J gene TRBJ1-2; D gene uncertain. CDR3 length equals 13 residues. V lost 5 bases to trimming and J lost 8 bases, with 15 bases between them. The germline V gene has CDR1 SGHAT and CDR2 FQNNGV. CDR3 in DNA: TGTGCCAGCAGCCTCGGTGGGGATATAGGCTACACCTTC. The encoded protein is CASSLGGDIGYTF.

The genes are TRBV28 and TRBJ1-1; TRBD1 matches at 11 bases. The trim removed 5 bases at V and 6 bases at J, leaving 11 bases unmatched. Germline V gives CDR1 MDHEN, CDR2 SYDVKM. The CDR3 is 16 residues long. DNA for the CDR3: TGTGCCAGCAGTCCCAGATGGACAGGGGGCGATGCTGAAGCTTTCTTT. Encoded protein: CASSPRWTGGDAEAFF.